What follows are 17 T cell receptor beta chains derived from one specimen sequenced in a study of blood T cell repertoires in COVID-19. Here immunoSEQ multiplex PCR was the method, and the copy in TCRdb shows in-frame clones only, minus some. The sample yields tens of thousands of clones, 90% seen once. The sample was peripheral blood. The source of these receptors is an elderly woman with active or convalescent COVID-19.

The chain couples TRBV5-1 to TRBJ2-6; D may be TRBD2 (6 bases). V was shortened by 3 bases and J by 0 bases, with 7 bases between the two germline ends. Germline CDR1 is SGHRS and CDR2 is YFSETQ. The CDR3 has 15 residues. The CDR3 DNA sequence: TGCGCCAGCAGCTCGGAGGGCTCTGGGGCCAACGTCCTGACTTTC. This codes for CASSSEGSGANVLTF.

The chain links TRBV5-6 to TRBJ2-5; D not resolved. Trimming removed 2 bases from V and 4 bases from J, with 9 bases in between. Germline CDR1 and CDR2: SGHDT and YYEEEE. CDR3 length: 13 residues. CDR3 sequence (DNA): TGTGCCAGCAGCTTCGGGTCTGGAGAGACCCAGTACTTC. Its translation is CASSFGSGETQYF.

The chain uses TRBV4-1 and TRBJ1-4; TRBD1 might be the D (5 bases). Germline loops: CDR1 MGHRA, CDR2 YSYEKL. Trimming left V 8 bases short and J 14 bases short, with 15 bases between. CDR3 length: 11 residues. The CDR3 spells CASGVGRDLFF. The DNA of the CDR3 is TGCGCCAGCGGGGTCGGGAGGGACCTGTTTTTT.

This rearrangement joins TRBV18 to TRBJ2-5; TRBD1 might be the D (7 bases). V was trimmed by 2 bases and J by 5 bases, leaving 27 bases between them. The CDR3 is made up of 19 amino acids. Germline CDR1 reads KGHSH; CDR2 reads LQKENI. CDR3: CASSPSSRGLGGARETQYF. The CDR3 DNA reads TGTGCCAGCTCACCATCATCGAGGGGGCTCGGCGGGGCCCGGGAGACCCAGTACTTC.

This clone was observed a few times. The chain is built from TRBV2 and TRBJ1-1, with 8 bases fitting TRBD1. The CDR3 loop spans 13 amino acids. Germline lookup yields CDR1 SNHLY and CDR2 FYNNEI. V lost 6 bases and J lost 7; bases outside the gene matches: 7. CDR3 bases: TGTGCCAGCAGGGAGGACAGGGAGCTTGAAGCTTTCTTT. Its translation: CASREDRELEAFF.

This clone came up a few times. The chain recombines TRBV6-5 with TRBJ1-1; D gene uncertain. Trimming removed 6 bases at V and 3 bases at J, with 17 bases between. Germline-derived CDR1 and CDR2 are MNHEY and SVGAGI. This CDR3 has 15 residues. The CDR3 spells CASRAQRAGDTEAFF. In DNA form, the CDR3 reads TGTGCCAGCAGGGCCCAGAGGGCAGGCGACACTGAAGCTTTCTTT.

The chain links TRBV7-9 to TRBJ1-1; 7 positions match TRBD1. This CDR3 comprises 12 residues. V shed 1 base, J shed 11 bases, and the junction held 4 bases outside the gene matches. Per the germline V gene, CDR1 is SEHNR and CDR2 is FQNEAQ (reference sequence). DNA of the CDR3: TGTGCCAGCAGCTTAGAGGGGGCGCGGGCTTTCTTT. This sequence encodes CASSLEGARAFF.

By proportion, this clone is medium-sized (0.01 to 0.1%). This chain links TRBV24-1 with TRBJ2-2; 9 bases match TRBD1. Germline V lookup: CDR1 KGHDR, CDR2 SFDVKD. CDR3 length equals 16 residues. V shed 0 bases, J shed 7 bases, and the junction held 5 bases outside the gene matches. In DNA, the CDR3 is TGTGCCACCAGTGATTTGAGGACAGGGGATCACGGGGAGCTGTTTTTT. Encoded protein: CATSDLRTGDHGELFF.

The chain couples TRBV5-5 to TRBJ1-2, with D possibly matching TRBD1 (5 bases). The V gene lost 3 bases and the J gene lost 2 bases, with 17 bases spanning the gap. Germline V gene lookup returns CDR1 SGHKS and CDR2 YYEKEE (reference sequence). CDR3 length: 16 amino acids. CDR3 loop: CASSSLAGGLNYGYTF. The CDR3 nucleotides are TGTGCCAGCAGCTCCCTCGCGGGGGGTTTGAACTATGGCTACACCTTC.

The chain carries TRBV28 and TRBJ1-5, with D possibly TRBD1 on 6 matching bases. The CDR3 consists of 17 residues. Looked up from germline, CDR1 is MDHEN and CDR2 is SYDVKM. V was trimmed by 8 bases and J by 0 bases, leaving 20 bases between them. The CDR3 region is CASRKRTAPYSNQPQHF. CDR3 nucleotides: TGTGCCAGCCGTAAAAGGACAGCCCCTTATAGCAATCAGCCCCAGCATTTT.

The CDR3 loop is CASSFGQGHTGELFF. The CDR3 DNA reads as TGTGCCAGCAGCTTCGGGCAGGGGCACACCGGGGAGCTGTTTTTT. The V gene is TRBV5-4, the J gene TRBJ2-2; a weak D match, TRBD1 (6 bases). Germline assignment: CDR1 SGHNT and CDR2 YYREEE (reference sequence). The CDR3 is made up of 15 amino acids. Trimming removed 2 bases at V and 3 bases at J, with 11 bases between. The full variable domain, completed using reference TRBV5-4 and TRBJ2-2, is ETGVTQSPTHLIKTRGQQVTLRCSSQSGHNTVSWYQQALGQGPQFIFQYYREEENGRGNFPPRFSGLQFPNYSSELNVNALELDDSALYLCASSFGQGHTGELFFGEGSRLTVL.

Regarding this clone: In the same sample, other DNA sequences code for this CDR3. The chain links TRBV5-1 to TRBJ2-2, with 8 bases matching TRBD1. Germline CDR1 reads SGHRS; CDR2 reads YFSETQ. Unmatched junction bases numbered 3, after V lost 4 bases and J lost 1 base. The CDR3 is 15 residues long. The CDR3 DNA is TGCGCCAGCAGCCCCGGGACAGGGAACACCGGGGAGCTGTTTTTT. Its translation: CASSPGTGNTGELFF.

The chain joins TRBV6-2 or TRBV6-3 to TRBJ1-2; D call uncertain. The ends were cut back, 2 bases at V and 8 bases at J, with 21 bases in the middle. Germline-derived CDR1 and CDR2 are MNHEY and SVGEGT. CDR3 length: 16 amino acids. DNA for the CDR3: TGTGCCAGCAGTTACGTGGCAGTTTCAAGATCGGGAGGCTACACCTTC. This sequence encodes CASSYVAVSRSGGYTF.

This chain connects TRBV2 to TRBJ2-3, with 10 bases aligning to TRBD2. The germline V gene has CDR1 SNHLY and CDR2 FYNNEI. V lost 0 bases to trimming and J lost 2 bases; unmatched junction nucleotides: 8. The length of the CDR3 is 18 residues. Written as DNA, the CDR3 is TGTGCCAGCAGTGAAGCGCTTCGGAGCGGGGGGGCCACAGATACGCAGTATTTT. This translates into CASSEALRSGGATDTQYF. Together with reference TRBV2 and TRBJ2-3, the CDR3 gives the full variable domain: EPEVTQTPSHQVTQMGQEVILRCVPISNHLYFYWYRQILGQKVEFLVSFYNNEISEKSEIFDDQFSVERPDGSNFTLKIRSTKLEDSAMYFCASSEALRSGGATDTQYFGPGTRLTVL.

V is TRBV4-1 and J is TRBJ2-2, with 9 bases matching TRBD2. Germline-derived CDR1 and CDR2 are MGHRA and YSYEKL. After removal of 0 bases from V and 3 bases from J, the junction contained 8 bases not matched to a gene. This CDR3 has 18 residues. CDR3 in amino acids: CASSQDLTQRGDTGELFF. CDR3 nucleotides: TGCGCCAGCAGCCAAGATTTGACCCAGCGGGGGGACACCGGGGAGCTGTTTTTT.

The chain combines TRBV6-5 with TRBJ2-2, with a tentative D call TRBD1 (6 bases). Germline V gene lookup returns CDR1 MNHEY and CDR2 SVGAGI. Trimming removed 8 bases from V and 3 bases from J, with 13 bases in between. This CDR3 has 14 residues. CDR3 bases: TGTGCCAGCCACCCGGGACAATACACCGGGGAGCTGTTTTTT. This gives the protein CASHPGQYTGELFF.

The genes are TRBV2 and TRBJ2-7; possible D gene TRBD2, 5 bases. V lost 2 bases and J 2 bases, leaving 13 bases between the germline ends. The CDR3 consists of 15 residues. Germline CDR1 and CDR2: SNHLY and FYNNEI. The CDR3 DNA sequence: TGTGCCAGCAGTGAAAGGTCGGGAATTCCCTACGAGCAGTACTTC. As protein: CASSERSGIPYEQYF.